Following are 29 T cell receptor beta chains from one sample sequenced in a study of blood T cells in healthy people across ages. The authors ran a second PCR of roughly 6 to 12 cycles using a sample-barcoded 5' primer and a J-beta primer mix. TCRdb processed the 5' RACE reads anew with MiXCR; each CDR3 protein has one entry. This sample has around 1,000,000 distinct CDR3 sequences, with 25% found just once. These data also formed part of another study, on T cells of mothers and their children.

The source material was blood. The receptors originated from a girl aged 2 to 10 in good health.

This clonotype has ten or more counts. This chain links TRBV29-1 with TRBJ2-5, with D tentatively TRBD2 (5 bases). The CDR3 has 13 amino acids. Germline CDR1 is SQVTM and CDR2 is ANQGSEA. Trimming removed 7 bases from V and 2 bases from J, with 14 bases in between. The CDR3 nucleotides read TGCAGCGCAAGGACTGACGTTCAAGAGACCCAGTACTTC. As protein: CSARTDVQETQYF.

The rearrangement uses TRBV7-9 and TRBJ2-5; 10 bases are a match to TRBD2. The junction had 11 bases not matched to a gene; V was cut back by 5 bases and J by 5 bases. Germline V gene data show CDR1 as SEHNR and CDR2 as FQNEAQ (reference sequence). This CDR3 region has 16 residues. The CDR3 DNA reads TGTGCCAGCAGCCGACGGACTAGCGGCCCTAGTGAGACCCAGTACTTC. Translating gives CASSRRTSGPSETQYF.

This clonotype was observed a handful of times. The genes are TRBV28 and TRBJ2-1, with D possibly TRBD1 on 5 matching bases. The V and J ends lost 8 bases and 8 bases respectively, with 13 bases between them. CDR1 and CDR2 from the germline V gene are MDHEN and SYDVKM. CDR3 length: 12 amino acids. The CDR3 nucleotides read TGTGCCAGCCAGCCCCAGGGCGATGAGCAGTTCTTC. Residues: CASQPQGDEQFF.

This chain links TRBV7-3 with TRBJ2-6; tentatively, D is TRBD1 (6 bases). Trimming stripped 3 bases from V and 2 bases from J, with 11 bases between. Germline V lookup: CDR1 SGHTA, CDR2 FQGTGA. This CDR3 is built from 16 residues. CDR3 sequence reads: CASSFHRVPGANVLTF. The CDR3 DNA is TGTGCCAGCAGCTTCCACAGGGTTCCTGGGGCCAACGTCCTGACTTTC.

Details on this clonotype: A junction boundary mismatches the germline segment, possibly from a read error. The CDR3 sequence: CASSTGYGHTF. As DNA, the CDR3 is TGTGCCAGCAGCACAGGGTATGGCCACACCTTC. V gene TRBV28 combines with J gene TRBJ1-2; the D gene is possibly TRBD1 (6 bases). The CDR3 loop spans 11 amino acids. The V gene's germline CDR1 is MDHEN and CDR2 SYDVKM.

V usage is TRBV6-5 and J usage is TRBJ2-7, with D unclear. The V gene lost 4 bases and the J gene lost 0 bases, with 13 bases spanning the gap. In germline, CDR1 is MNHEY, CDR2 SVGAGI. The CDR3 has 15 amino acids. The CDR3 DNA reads TGTGCCAGCAGTTTCCAGCGACGGAGCTCCTACGAGCAGTACTTC. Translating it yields CASSFQRRSSYEQYF.

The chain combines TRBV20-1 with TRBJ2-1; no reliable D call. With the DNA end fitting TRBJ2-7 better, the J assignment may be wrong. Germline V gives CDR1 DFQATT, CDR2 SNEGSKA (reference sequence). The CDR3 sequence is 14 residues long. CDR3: CSARDLWGSYEQYF. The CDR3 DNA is TGCAGTGCTAGAGATCTCTGGGGATCCTACGAGCAGTACTTC.

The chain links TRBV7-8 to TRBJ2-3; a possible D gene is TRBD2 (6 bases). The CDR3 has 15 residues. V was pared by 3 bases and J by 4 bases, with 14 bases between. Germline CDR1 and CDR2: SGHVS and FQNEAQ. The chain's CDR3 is CASSFGSGVSDTQYF. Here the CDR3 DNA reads TGTGCCAGCAGCTTCGGGTCGGGGGTGTCAGATACGCAGTATTTT.

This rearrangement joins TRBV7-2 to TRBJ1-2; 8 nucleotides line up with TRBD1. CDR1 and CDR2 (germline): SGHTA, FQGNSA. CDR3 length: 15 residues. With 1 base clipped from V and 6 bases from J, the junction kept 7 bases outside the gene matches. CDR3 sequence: CASSLGGLGQDGYTF. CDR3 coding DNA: TGTGCCAGCAGCTTAGGGGGTCTGGGACAGGATGGCTACACCTTC.

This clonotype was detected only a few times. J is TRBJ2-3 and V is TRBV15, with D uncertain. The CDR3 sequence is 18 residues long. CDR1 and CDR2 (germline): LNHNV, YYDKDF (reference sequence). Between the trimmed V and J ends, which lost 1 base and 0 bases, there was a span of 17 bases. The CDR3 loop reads CATSRVSAVQTSTDTQYF. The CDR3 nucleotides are TGTGCCACCAGCAGAGTATCGGCCGTTCAGACTAGCACAGATACGCAGTATTTT.

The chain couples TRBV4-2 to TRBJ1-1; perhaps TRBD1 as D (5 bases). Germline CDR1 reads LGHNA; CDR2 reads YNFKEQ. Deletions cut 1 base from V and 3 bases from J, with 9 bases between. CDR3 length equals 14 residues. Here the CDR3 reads CASSQGSRDTEAFF. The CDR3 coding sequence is TGTGCCAGCAGCCAAGGCAGCAGGGACACTGAAGCTTTCTTT.

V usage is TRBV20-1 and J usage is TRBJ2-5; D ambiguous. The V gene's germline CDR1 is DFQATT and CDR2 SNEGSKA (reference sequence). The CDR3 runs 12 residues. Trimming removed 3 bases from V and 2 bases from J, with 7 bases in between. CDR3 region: CSASSRQETQYF. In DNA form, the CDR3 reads TGCAGTGCTAGTAGTAGACAAGAGACCCAGTACTTC.

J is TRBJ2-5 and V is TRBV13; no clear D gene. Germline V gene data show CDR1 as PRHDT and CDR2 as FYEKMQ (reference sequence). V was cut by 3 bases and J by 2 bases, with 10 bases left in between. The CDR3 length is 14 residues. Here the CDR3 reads CASSFSQPQETQYF. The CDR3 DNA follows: TGTGCCAGCAGCTTTTCACAGCCTCAAGAGACCCAGTACTTC.

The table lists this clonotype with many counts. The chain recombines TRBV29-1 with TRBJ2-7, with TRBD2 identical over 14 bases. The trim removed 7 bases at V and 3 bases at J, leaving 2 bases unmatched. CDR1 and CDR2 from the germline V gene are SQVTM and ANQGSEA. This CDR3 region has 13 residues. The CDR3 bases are TGCAGCGCCGGGACTAGCGGGAGCTACGAGCAGTACTTC. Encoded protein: CSAGTSGSYEQYF.

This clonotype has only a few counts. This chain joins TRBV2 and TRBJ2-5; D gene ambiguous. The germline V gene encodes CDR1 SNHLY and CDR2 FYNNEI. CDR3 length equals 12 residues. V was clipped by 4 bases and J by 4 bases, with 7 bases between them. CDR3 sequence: CASSVIVETQYF. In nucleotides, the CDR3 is TGTGCCAGCAGTGTTATTGTAGAGACCCAGTACTTC.

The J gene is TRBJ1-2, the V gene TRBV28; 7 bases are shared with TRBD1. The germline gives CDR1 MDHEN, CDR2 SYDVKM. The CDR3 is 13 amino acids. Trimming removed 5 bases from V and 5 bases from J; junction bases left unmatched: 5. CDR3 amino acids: CASSTGQPYGYTF. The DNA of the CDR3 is TGTGCCAGCAGTACGGGACAGCCTTATGGCTACACCTTC.

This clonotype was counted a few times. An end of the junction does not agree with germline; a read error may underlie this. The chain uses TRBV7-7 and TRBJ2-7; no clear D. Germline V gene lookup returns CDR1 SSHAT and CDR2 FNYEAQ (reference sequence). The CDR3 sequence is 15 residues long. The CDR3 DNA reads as TGTGCTAGCAGCCCGTTAGACCGTAACTCCTACGAGCAGTACTTC. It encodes CASSPLDRNSYEQYF.

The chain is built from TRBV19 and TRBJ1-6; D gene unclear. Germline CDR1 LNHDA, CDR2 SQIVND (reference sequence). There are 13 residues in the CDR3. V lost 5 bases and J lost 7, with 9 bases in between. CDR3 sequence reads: CASSDGSNSPLHF. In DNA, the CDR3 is TGTGCCAGTAGTGACGGGAGCAATTCACCCCTCCACTTT.

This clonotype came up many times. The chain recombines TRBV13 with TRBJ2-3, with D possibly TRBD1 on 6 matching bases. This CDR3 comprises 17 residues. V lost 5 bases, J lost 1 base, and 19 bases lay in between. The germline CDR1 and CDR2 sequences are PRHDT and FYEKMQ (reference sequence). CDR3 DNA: TGTGCCAGCAGCGGCCCCACAGGGAAAGGACGCACAGATACGCAGTATTTT. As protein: CASSGPTGKGRTDTQYF.

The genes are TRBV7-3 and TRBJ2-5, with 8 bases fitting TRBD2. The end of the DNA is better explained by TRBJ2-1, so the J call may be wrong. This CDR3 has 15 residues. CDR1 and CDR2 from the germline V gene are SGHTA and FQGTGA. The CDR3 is CASSLEAGEVNEQFF. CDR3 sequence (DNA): TGTGCCAGCAGCTTAGAAGCGGGAGAAGTTAATGAGCAGTTCTTC.

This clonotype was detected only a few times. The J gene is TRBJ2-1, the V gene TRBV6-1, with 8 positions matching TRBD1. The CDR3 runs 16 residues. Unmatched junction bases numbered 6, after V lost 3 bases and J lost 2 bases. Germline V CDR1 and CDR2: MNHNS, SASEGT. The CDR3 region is CASSDIQGGAYNEQFF. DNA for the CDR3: TGTGCCAGCAGTGACATACAGGGGGGAGCCTACAATGAGCAGTTCTTC.

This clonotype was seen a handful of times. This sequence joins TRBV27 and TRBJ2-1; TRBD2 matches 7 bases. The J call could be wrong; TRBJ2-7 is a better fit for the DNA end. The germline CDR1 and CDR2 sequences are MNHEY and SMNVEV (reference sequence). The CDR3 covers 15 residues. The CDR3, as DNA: TGTGCCAGCAGTTTAAGCCCAGCGGGAATGCACGAGCAGTACTTC. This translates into CASSLSPAGMHEQYF.

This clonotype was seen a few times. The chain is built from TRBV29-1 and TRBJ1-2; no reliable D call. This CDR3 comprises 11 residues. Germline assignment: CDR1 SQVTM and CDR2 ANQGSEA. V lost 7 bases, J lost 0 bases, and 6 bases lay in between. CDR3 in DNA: TGCAGCGCAAAGTCTAACTATGGCTACACCTTC. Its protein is CSAKSNYGYTF.

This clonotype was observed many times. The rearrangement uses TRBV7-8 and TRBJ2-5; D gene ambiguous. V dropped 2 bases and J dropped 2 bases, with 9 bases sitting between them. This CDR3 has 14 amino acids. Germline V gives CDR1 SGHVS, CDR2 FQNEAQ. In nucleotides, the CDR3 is TGTGCCAGCAGCTTACACGGCCTACAAGAGACCCAGTACTTC. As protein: CASSLHGLQETQYF.

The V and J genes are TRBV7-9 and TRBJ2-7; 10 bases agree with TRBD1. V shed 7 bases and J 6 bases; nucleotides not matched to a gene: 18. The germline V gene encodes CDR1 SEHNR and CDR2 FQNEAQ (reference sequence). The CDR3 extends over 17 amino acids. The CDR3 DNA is TGTGCCAGCACTACCTCTGGGACAGGGGAAGTGTTGGGCGAGCAGTACTTC. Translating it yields CASTTSGTGEVLGEQYF.

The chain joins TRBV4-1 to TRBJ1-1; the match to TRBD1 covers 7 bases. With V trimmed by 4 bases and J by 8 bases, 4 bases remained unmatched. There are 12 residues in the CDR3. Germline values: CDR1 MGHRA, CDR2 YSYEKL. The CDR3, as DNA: TGCGCCAGCAGCCGGGGACAGAAAGAAGCTTTCTTT. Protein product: CASSRGQKEAFF.

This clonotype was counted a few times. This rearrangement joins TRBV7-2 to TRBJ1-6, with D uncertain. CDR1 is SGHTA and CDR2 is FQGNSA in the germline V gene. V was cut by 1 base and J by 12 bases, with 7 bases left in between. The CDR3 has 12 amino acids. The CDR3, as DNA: TGTGCCAGCAGCTTAGATTGGCAACCCCTCCACTTT. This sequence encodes CASSLDWQPLHF.

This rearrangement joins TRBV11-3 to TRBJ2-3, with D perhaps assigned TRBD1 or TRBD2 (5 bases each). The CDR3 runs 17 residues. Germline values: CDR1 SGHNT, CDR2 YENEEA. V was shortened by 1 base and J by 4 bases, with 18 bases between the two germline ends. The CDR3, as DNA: TGTGCCAGCAGCTTAGTTAGGTGGGGGACCCATCCAGATACGCAGTATTTT. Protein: CASSLVRWGTHPDTQYF.

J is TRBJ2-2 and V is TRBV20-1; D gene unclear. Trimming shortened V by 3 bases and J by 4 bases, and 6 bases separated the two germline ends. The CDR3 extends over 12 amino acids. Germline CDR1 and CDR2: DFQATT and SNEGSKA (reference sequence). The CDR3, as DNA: TGCAGTGCTAGCGGAGTCACCGGGGAGCTGTTTTTT. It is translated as CSASGVTGELFF.